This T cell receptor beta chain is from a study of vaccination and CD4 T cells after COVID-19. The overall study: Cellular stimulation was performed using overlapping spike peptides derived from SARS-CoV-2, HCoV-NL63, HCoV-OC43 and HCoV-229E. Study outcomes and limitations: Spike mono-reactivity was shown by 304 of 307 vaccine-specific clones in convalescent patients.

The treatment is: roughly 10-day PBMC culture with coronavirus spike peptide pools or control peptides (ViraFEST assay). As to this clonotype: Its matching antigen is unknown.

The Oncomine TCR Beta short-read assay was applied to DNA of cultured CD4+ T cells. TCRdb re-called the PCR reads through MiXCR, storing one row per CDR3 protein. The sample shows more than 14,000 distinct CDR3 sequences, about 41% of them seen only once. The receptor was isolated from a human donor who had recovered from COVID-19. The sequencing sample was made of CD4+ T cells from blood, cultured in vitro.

This CDR3 is CASSESRGKVGQYF. The CDR3 DNA is TGCGCCAGCAGTGAGTCTAGGGGGAAGGTCGGGCAGTACTTC. The rearrangement uses TRBV10-1 and TRBJ2-7; maybe TRBD1 (6 bases). CDR1 and CDR2 (germline): WNHNN, SYGVQD (reference sequence). The CDR3 length is 14 residues. With 0 bases removed from V and 9 bases from J, the gap between germline ends came to 15 bases.